A selection of T cell receptor beta chains follows, all from one sample in a study of blood T cell repertoires in COVID-19. Assay used: immunoSEQ multiplex PCR; TCRdb lists only in-frame clones, some missing. The sample has roughly 70,000 clones; 89% are singletons. Sequencing was done on a sample of peripheral blood. These receptors were taken from a man at least 80 years old with acute or convalescent COVID-19. CDR3s include the opening cysteine and the closing phenylalanine or tryptophan. D genes are given only for firm matches. Clone sizes are given selectively: once, few, many, or a class where the clone is expanded.

V	D	size	J	DNA	CDR3
TRBV19	-	-	TRBJ1-3	TGTGCCAGTCACGACAGGTCCCTCTCTGGAAACACCATATATTTT	CASHDRSLSGNTIYF
TRBV7-9	-	-	TRBJ2-5	TGTGCCAGCACGGTGGGTCGGGGAGGCCAAGAGACCCAGTACTTC	CASTVGRGGQETQYF
TRBV4-1	TRBD2	-	TRBJ2-1	TGCGCCAGTTCCCTACTGGTCGGGGGGGGGAATGAGCAGTTCTTC	CASSLLVGGGNEQFF
TRBV4-2	TRBD1	-	TRBJ1-1	TGTGCCAGCAGCCAAGACACAGGGGGCAGGGGATCTGAAGCTTTCTTT	CASSQDTGGRGSEAFF
TRBV3-1/TRBV3-2	-	few	TRBJ2-7	TGTGCCAGCAGCCCCGGGACTGGTACCTACGAGCAGTACTTC	CASSPGTGTYEQYF
TRBV9	TRBD1	few	TRBJ2-2	TGTGCCAGCAGCGCTACAGGGGGCAACACCGGGGAGCTGTTTTTT	CASSATGGNTGELFF
TRBV5-1	-	-	TRBJ2-7	TGCGCCAGCAGCTTTCAGGGGTCCCCCTACGAGCAGTACTTC	CASSFQGSPYEQYF
TRBV24-1	-	-	TRBJ1-4	TGTGCCACCAGTGACCCAGTGGAGGACCAGGGGAAACTGTTTTTT	CATSDPVEDQGKLFF
TRBV6-1	TRBD2	-	TRBJ2-1	TGTGCCAGCAGTGGCGGACTAGCGTGGTCTGCTGGTGAGCAGTTCTTC	CASSGGLAWSAGEQFF
TRBV7-6	-	-	TRBJ2-1	TGTGCCAGCAGCTCCTATCCGCGGGGCACCTACAATGAGCAGTTCTTC	CASSSYPRGTYNEQFF
TRBV21-1	-	-	TRBJ1-5	TGTGCCAGCAACCTGGGACAGGGGAGGAATCAGCCCCAGCATTTT	CASNLGQGRNQPQHF